The entry that follows covers one T cell receptor (beta chain) sequence. This entry comes from a study of blood T cell repertoires in COVID-19. Source study methods: Estimation of nucleated cell counts relied on the amplification of reference gene primers. Sequencing used immunoSEQ multiplex PCR; TCRdb keeps in-frame clones, though not all of them. V and J calls and clone size come straight from that table; D and trimming were deduced from the DNA. The profile shows 150,000 to 200,000 clones, around 73% of them singletons. The CDR3 is 13 residues long. Germline V gives CDR1 SNHLY, CDR2 FYNNEI. V lost 7 bases to trimming and J lost 7 bases, with 11 bases between them.

Sequencing input: PBMCs or T cells enriched from blood (not recorded which). This receptor was identified in a woman between 45 and 65 years old who had recovered from COVID-19. V and J are TRBV2 and TRBJ1-6; D not certain. CDR3 sequence reads: CASTPRVNSPLHF. The CDR3 nucleotides read TGTGCCAGCACCCCCCGAGTAAATTCACCCCTCCACTTT.